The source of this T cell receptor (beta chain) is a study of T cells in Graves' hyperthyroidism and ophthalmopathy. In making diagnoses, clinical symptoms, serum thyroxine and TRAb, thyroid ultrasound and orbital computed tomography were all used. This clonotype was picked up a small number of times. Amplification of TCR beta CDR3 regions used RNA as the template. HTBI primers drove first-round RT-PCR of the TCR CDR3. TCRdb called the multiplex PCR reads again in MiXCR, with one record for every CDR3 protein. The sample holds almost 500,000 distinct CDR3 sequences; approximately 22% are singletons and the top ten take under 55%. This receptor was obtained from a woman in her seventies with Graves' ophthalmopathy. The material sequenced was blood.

Written as DNA, the CDR3 is TGTGCCAGCAGAGCTAGCGGGGGCACAGATACGCAGTATTTT. It encodes CASRASGGTDTQYF. The chain combines TRBV6-1 with TRBJ2-3, with TRBD2 identical over 9 bases. CDR1 is MNHNS and CDR2 is SASEGT in the germline V gene. CDR3 length equals 14 residues. With 6 bases clipped from V and 1 base from J, the junction kept 2 bases outside the gene matches.